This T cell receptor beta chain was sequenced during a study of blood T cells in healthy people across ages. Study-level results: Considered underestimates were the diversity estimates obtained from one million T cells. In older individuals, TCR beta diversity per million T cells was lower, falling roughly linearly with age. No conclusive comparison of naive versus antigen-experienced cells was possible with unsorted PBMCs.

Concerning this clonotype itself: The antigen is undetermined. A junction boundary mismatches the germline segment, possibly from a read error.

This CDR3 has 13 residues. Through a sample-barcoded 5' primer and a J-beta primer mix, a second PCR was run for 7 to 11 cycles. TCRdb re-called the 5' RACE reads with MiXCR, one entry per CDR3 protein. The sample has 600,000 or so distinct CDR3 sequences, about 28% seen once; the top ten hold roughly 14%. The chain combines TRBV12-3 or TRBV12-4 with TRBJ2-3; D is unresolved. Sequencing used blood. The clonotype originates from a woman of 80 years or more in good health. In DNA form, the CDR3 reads TGTGCCAGCAGTCTGTTGAGAGCAGATGCGCAGTATTTT. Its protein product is CASSLLRADAQYF.